This T cell receptor beta chain was identified during a study of shared clonotypes between healthy human individuals. At the level of the study: Researchers drew samples from a couple of women and a few men aged 18 to 49.

The naive CD8 subset, CD45RO-negative cells positively selected for CCR7, excluded terminally differentiated effector memory CD45RA+ cells. CDR3 length: 15 amino acids. V gave up 1 base and J gave up 4 bases, with 11 bases separating them. Germline assignment: CDR1 LNHDA and CDR2 SQIVND (reference sequence). Some clones are missing from TCRdb's copy, which holds only in-frame ones; the method was immunoSEQ multiplex PCR. The data show about 2 million clones, around 96% seen once. This clonotype was obtained from a man in his late teens or twenties in good health. Sequencing was carried out using naive CD8+ T cells sorted from blood. The chain couples TRBV19 to TRBJ1-5; possible D gene TRBD1, 5 bases. The CDR3 DNA reads as TGTGCCAGTAGTATAGTTTCGGGGGGGAATCAGCCCCAGCATTTT. Amino acids: CASSIVSGGNQPQHF. Based on the CDR3 plus reference TRBV19 and TRBJ1-5, the full variable domain is DGGITQSPKYLFRKEGQNVTLSCEQNLNHDAMYWYRQDPGQGLRLIYYSQIVNDFQKGDIAEGYSVSREKKESFPLTVTSAQKNPTAFYLCASSIVSGGNQPQHFGDGTRLSIL.